This record looks at one T cell receptor beta chain sequence and its context. The antigen remains unidentified. This sample was taken from a study of graft-versus-host responses after intestinal transplantation. For the study at large: Anti-thymocyte globulin was used for induction in all recipients, who then took tacrolimus and steroids for approximately 3 years. Study-wide points: The authors found GvH clones in recipient marrow, some appearing first in ileum or blood. High graft-versus-host to host-versus-graft T cell clonal ratios marked allografts of patients with graft-donor macrochimerism.

The CDR3 is 16 amino acids. The V and J ends lost 4 bases and 0 bases respectively, with 12 bases between them. Germline CDR1 is KGHSH and CDR2 is LQKENI. Profiled with immunoSEQ multiplex PCR; TCRdb holds only in-frame clones, not every one. Of around 130,000 clones listed, 85% to 95% are singletons. The input for sequencing was unstimulated CD4+ T cells sorted from spleen or lymph node cells, taken before intestinal transplant. The gene calls are TRBV18 and TRBJ1-4; no clear D. The sequence derives from a human donor who received an intestinal transplant. The CDR3 coding sequence is TGTGCCAGCTCACTGGTGGCGGGGACAACTAATGAAAAACTGTTTTTT. Protein sequence: CASSLVAGTTNEKLFF.